Listed here are 2 T cell receptor beta chains from one sample, sequenced in a study of T cell changes during pregnancy in multiple sclerosis. Clones were sequenced by immunoSEQ multiplex PCR, and TCRdb holds only the in-frame ones, with some missing. The sample shows tens of thousands of clones, 85% to 95% of them seen only once. The specimen was peripheral blood. These receptors all stem from a female donor with multiple sclerosis, enrolled in a pregnancy study.

The chain employs TRBV12-5 and TRBJ2-7, with D perhaps TRBD1 (5 bases). V shed 6 bases and J shed 2 bases, with 8 bases lying between them. The CDR3 is 12 amino acids. The V gene's germline CDR1 is LGHNT and CDR2 FRNRAP. The CDR3 region is CASGQETYEQYF. The CDR3 DNA follows: TGTGCTAGTGGACAGGAGACCTACGAGCAGTACTTC. Looking up the rest from reference TRBV12-5 and TRBJ2-7 gives the full variable domain: DARVTQTPRHKVTEMGQEVTMRCQPILGHNTVFWYRQTMMQGLELLAYFRNRAPLDDSGMPKDRFSAEMPDATLATLKIQPSEPRDSAVYFCASGQETYEQYFGPGTRLTVT.

V and J are TRBV5-4 and TRBJ2-7; 9 nucleotides agree with TRBD2. CDR3 length: 15 amino acids. Looked up from germline, CDR1 is SGHNT and CDR2 is YYREEE (reference sequence). With V trimmed by 0 bases and J by 4 bases, 5 bases remained unmatched. This chain's CDR3 is CASSLAAGGPYEQYF. The CDR3 DNA is TGTGCCAGCAGCTTGGCGGCGGGAGGGCCTTACGAGCAGTACTTC.